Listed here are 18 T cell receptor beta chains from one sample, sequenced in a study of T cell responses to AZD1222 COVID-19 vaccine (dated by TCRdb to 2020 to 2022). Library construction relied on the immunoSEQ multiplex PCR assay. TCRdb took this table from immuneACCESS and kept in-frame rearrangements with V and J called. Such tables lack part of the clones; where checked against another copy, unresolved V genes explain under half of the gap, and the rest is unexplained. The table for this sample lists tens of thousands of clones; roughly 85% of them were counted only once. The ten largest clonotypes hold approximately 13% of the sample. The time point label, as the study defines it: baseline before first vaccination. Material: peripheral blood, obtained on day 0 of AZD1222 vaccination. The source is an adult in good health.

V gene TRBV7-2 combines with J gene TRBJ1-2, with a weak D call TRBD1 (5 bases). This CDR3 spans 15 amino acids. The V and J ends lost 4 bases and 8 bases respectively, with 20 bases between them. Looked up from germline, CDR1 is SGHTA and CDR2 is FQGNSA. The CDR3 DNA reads TGTGCCAGCAGCTCATTATCAGGGCTGGGGAGCGGCTACACCTTC. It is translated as CASSSLSGLGSGYTF.

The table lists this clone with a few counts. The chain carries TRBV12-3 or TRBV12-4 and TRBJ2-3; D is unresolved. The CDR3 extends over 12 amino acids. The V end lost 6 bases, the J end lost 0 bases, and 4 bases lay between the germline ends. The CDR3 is CASRESTDTQYF. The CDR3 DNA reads TGTGCCAGCAGGGAGAGCACAGATACGCAGTATTTT.

The CDR3 region is CASSPPGTTNEKLFF. The CDR3 DNA reads TGTGCCAGCAGTCCTCCGGGCACAACTAATGAAAAACTGTTTTTT. The genes are TRBV27 and TRBJ1-4; unclear D gene. This CDR3 region has 15 residues. CDR1 is MNHEY and CDR2 is SMNVEV in the germline V gene (reference sequence). Trimming shortened V by 5 bases and J by 0 bases, and 10 bases separated the two germline ends.

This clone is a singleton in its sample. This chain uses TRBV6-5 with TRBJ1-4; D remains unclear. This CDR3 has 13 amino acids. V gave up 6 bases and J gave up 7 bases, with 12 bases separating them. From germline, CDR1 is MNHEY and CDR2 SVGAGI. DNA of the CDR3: TGTGCCAGCAGCCCCACGGGGTTTGAAAAACTGTTTTTT. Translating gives CASSPTGFEKLFF.

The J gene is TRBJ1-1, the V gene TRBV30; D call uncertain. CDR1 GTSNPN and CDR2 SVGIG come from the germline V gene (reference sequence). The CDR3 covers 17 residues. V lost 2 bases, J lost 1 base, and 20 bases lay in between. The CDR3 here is CAWSPYSFGEANTEAFF. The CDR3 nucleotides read TGTGCCTGGAGTCCATACAGCTTCGGGGAGGCGAACACTGAAGCTTTCTTT.

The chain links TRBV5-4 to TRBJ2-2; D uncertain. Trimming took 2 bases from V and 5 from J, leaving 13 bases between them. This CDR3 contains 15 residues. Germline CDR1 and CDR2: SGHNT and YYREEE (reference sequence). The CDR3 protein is CASSFGSHWTGELFF. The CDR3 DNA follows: TGTGCCAGCAGCTTCGGCAGTCATTGGACCGGGGAGCTGTTTTTT.

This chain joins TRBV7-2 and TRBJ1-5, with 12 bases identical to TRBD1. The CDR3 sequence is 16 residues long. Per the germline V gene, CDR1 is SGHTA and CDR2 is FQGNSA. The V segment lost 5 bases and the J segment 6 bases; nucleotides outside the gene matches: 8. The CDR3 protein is CASSDRDRGLGQPQHF. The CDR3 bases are TGTGCCAGCAGCGACCGGGACAGGGGGCTCGGTCAGCCCCAGCATTTT.

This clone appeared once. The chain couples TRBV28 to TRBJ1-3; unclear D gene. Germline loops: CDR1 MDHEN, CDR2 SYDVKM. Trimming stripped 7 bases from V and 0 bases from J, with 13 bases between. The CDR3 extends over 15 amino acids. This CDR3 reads CASTQLPISGNTIYF. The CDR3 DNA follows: TGTGCCAGCACCCAGCTGCCGATCTCTGGAAACACCATATATTTT.

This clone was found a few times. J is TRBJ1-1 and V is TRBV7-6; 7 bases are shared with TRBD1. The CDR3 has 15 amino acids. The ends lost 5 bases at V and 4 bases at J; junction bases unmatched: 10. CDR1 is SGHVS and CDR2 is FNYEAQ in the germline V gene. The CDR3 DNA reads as TGTGCCAGCAGCCCGCGACAGGGTAAGGGCACTGAAGCTTTCTTT. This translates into CASSPRQGKGTEAFF. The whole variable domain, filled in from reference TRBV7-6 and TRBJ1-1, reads GAGVSQSPRYKVTKRGQDVALRCDPISGHVSLYWYRQALGQGPEFLTYFNYEAQQDKSGLPNDRFSAERPEGSISTLTIQRTEQRDSAMYRCASSPRQGKGTEAFFGQGTRLTVV.

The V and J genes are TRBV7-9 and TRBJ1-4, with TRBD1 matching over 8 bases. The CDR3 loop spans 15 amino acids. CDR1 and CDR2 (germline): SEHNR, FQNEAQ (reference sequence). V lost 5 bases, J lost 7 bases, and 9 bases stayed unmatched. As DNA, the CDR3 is TGTGCCAGCAGCCCGGGCCTTGGGACAGGTGAAAAACTGTTTTTT. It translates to CASSPGLGTGEKLFF.

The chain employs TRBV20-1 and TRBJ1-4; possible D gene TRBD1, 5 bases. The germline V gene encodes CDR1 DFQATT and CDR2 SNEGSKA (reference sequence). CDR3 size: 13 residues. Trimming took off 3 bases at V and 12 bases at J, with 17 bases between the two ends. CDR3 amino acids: CSASSSLRGELFF. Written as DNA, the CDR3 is TGCAGTGCTAGTAGCTCACTTAGAGGGGAACTGTTTTTT.

The CDR3 here is CASSQVTTGELFF. CDR3 in DNA: TGTGCCAGCAGTCAGGTGACCACCGGGGAGCTGTTTTTT. This rearrangement joins TRBV25-1 to TRBJ2-2; D remains ambiguous. The CDR3 is 13 residues long. The V gene lost 5 bases and the J gene lost 4 bases, with 8 bases spanning the gap. The germline CDR1 and CDR2 sequences are MGHDK and SYGVNS. The entire variable domain, with the rest obtained from reference TRBV25-1 and TRBJ2-2, is as follows: EADIYQTPRYLVIGTGKKITLECSQTMGHDKMYWYQQDPGMELHLIHYSYGVNSTEKGDLSSESTVSRIRTEHFPLTLESARPSHTSQYLCASSQVTTGELFFGEGSRLTVL.

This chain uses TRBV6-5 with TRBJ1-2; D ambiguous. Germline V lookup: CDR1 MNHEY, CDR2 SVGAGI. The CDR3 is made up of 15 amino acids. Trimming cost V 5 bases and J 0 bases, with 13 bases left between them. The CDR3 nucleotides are TGTGCCAGCAGTCCCACTGGGATCTCTAACTATGGCTACACCTTC. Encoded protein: CASSPTGISNYGYTF.

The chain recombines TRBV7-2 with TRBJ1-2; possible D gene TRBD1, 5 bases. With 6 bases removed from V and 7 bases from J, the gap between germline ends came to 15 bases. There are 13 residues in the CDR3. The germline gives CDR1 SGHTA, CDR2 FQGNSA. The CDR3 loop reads CASRDFRVGGYTF. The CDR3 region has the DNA TGTGCCAGCAGGGATTTCAGGGTGGGTGGCTACACCTTC.

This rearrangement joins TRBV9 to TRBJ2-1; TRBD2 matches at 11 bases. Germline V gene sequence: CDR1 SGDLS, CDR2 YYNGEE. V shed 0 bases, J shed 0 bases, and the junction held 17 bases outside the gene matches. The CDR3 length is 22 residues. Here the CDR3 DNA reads TGTGCCAGCAGCGTAGGGACAGGGGTTCCTAGCGGGGGGCCAAGCTCCTACAATGAGCAGTTCTTC. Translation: CASSVGTGVPSGGPSSYNEQFF. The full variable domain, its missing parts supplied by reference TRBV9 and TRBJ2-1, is DSGVTQTPKHLITATGQRVTLRCSPRSGDLSVYWYQQSLDQGLQFLIQYYNGEERAKGNILERFSAQQFPDLHSELNLSSLELGDSALYFCASSVGTGVPSGGPSSYNEQFFGPGTRLTVL.

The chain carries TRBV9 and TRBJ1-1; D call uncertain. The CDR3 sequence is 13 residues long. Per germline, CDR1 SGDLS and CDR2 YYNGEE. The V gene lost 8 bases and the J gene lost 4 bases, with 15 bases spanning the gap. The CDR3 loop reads CASSIHSGTEAFF. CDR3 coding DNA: TGTGCCAGTTCCATCCACTCGGGCACTGAAGCTTTCTTT.

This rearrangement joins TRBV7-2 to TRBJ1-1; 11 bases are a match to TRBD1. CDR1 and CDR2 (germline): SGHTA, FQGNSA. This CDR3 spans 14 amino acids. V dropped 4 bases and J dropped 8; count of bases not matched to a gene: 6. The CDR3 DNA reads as TGTGCCAGCAGCTCCCGGGACAGGGGGATCGAAGCTTTCTTT. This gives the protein CASSSRDRGIEAFF.

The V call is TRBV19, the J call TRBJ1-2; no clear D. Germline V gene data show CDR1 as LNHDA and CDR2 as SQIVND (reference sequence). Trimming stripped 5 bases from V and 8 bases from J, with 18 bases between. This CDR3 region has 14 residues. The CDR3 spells CASSLGVVARGYTF. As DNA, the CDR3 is TGTGCCAGTAGTCTCGGTGTGGTGGCTAGGGGCTACACCTTC.